These 2 T cell receptor beta chains were sequenced from one sample in a study of blood T cell repertoires in COVID-19. Clones were sequenced by immunoSEQ multiplex PCR, and TCRdb holds only the in-frame ones, with some missing. The data show 43,000 or so clones, with approximately 86% seen just once and roughly a tenth held by the top ten. Input material: peripheral blood. These receptor sequences come from a woman of 80 years or more with active COVID-19.

The chain recombines TRBV11-2 with TRBJ1-1; D is undetermined. The germline V and J ends were trimmed by 5 bases and 1 base, with 8 bases remaining between them. The CDR3 has 13 amino acids. Per germline, CDR1 SGHAT and CDR2 FQNNGV. CDR3 loop: CASSKYRNTEAFF. For the CDR3, the DNA is TGTGCCAGCAGCAAATACAGGAACACTGAAGCTTTCTTT.

The chain carries TRBV7-8 and TRBJ1-4; D not certain. This CDR3 is 15 amino acids long. Germline CDR1 is SGHVS and CDR2 is FQNEAQ. Between the trimmed V and J ends, which lost 5 bases and 7 bases, there was a span of 17 bases. The CDR3 is CASSQERGNTEKLFF. CDR3 sequence (DNA): TGTGCCAGCAGCCAAGAGCGGGGTAACACTGAAAAACTGTTTTTT. The whole variable domain, remainder taken from reference TRBV7-8 and TRBJ1-4, is GAGVSQSPRYKVAKRGQDVALRCDPISGHVSLFWYQQALGQGPEFLTYFQNEAQLDKSGLPSDRFFAERPEGSVSTLKIQRTQQEDSAVYLCASSQERGNTEKLFFGSGTQLSVL.